This TCR beta chain stems from a study of OX40 agonist ivuxolimab in advanced cancers. Study-level background: Six ivuxolimab dose levels, 0.01 to 10 mg/kg, were given intravenously every 2 weeks.

Peripheral blood came from all dose cohorts at three timepoints. Points from the study as a whole: Clonal expansion among partial responders at 0.1-3.0 mg/kg ranked near the lowest.

Sequencing used immunoSEQ multiplex PCR; TCRdb keeps in-frame clones, though not all of them. Of tens of thousands of clones listed, approximately 89% are singletons. Details on this clone: Its antigen is as yet unknown.

Germline CDR1 is MNHGY and CDR2 is SVAAGI. This CDR3 is built from 14 residues. V shed 3 bases and J shed 8 bases, with 16 bases lying between them. The starting material was CD4+ or CD8+ T cells sorted from blood, obtained in a trial of the OX40 agonist ivuxolimab. This rearrangement joins TRBV6-9 to TRBJ1-1; the D gene is possibly TRBD1 (5 bases). The source is an adult with an advanced solid tumor such as melanoma, head and neck, liver or kidney cancer. For the CDR3, the DNA is TGTGCCAGCAGTTACCTCCCGGGACCGTTGGAAGCTTTCTTT. It encodes CASSYLPGPLEAFF.